The present TCR beta chain was sequenced within a study of blood T cell repertoires in COVID-19. In its sample, this clone was seen once. This CDR3 is 17 amino acids long. The V gene end was trimmed by 5 bases and the J gene end by 2 bases; junction bases not matched to a gene: 10. Germline-derived CDR1 and CDR2 are MDHEN and SYDVKM. Repertoires were generated with immunoSEQ multiplex PCR, while TCRdb's copy carries only in-frame clones and drops some. This sample has 75,000 to 100,000 clones, with about 80% found just once. J is TRBJ1-2 and V is TRBV28; 11 bases align to TRBD1. Sequenced material: peripheral blood. This receptor was obtained from a man in his 70s with acute or convalescent COVID-19. For the CDR3, the DNA is TGTGCCAGCAGTCCGAGTGGACAGGGGGCGCGGAACTATGGCTACACCTTC. It encodes CASSPSGQGARNYGYTF.